This T cell receptor beta chain was obtained from a study of cytotoxic CD8 clonotypes in ibrutinib-treated CLL. Study details: Response was recorded as partial in 24 patients and complete in 2; at median around 68 months, roughly 15 remained remitted and about twelve had progressed.

The repertoire was sequenced with immunoSEQ multiplex PCR; TCRdb's copy has only in-frame clones and lacks some. The sample lists roughly 24,000 clones, around four fifths seen once, with around 8.1% in the top ten. Trimming stripped 3 bases from V and 4 bases from J, with 16 bases between. The germline V gene has CDR1 LGHNA and CDR2 YNFKEQ. The CDR3 sequence is 16 residues long. The origin of this receptor is a human donor with chronic lymphocytic leukemia. Sequenced here: PBMCs, sampled before ibrutinib treatment. The chain joins TRBV4-2 to TRBJ2-1, with unresolved D. The CDR3 here is CASSQMVGPGYNEQFF. Here the CDR3 DNA reads TGTGCCAGCAGCCAGATGGTCGGGCCCGGGTACAATGAGCAGTTCTTC.